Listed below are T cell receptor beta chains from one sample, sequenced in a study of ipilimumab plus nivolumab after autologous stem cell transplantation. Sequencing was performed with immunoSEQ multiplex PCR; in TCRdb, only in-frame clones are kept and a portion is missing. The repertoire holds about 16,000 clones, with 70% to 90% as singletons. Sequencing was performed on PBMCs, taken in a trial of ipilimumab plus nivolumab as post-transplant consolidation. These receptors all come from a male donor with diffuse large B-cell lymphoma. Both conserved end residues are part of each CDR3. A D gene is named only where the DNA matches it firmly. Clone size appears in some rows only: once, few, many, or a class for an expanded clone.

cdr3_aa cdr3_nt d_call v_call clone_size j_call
CASSIDESGGYEQYF TGTGCCAGTAGTATAGATGAATCCGGCGGCTACGAGCAGTACTTC NA TRBV19 large TRBJ2-7
CASSLGGGVYEQYF TGCGCCAGCAGCTTGGGAGGGGGGGTCTACGAGCAGTACTTC NA TRBV5-1 NA TRBJ2-7
CASTTLPWGYTF TGTGCCAGCACCACCCTCCCTTGGGGCTACACCTTC NA TRBV9 few TRBJ1-2
CASSQAAGGNYGYTF TGCGCCAGCAGCCAAGCGGCCGGCGGAAACTATGGCTACACCTTC NA TRBV4-3 NA TRBJ1-2
CASSLEMGLTNEKLFF TGTGCCAGCAGCTTAGAAATGGGTCTAACTAATGAAAAACTGTTTTTT NA TRBV11-2 NA TRBJ1-4
CASSRYREGQPQHF TGTGCCAGCAGTCGGTACAGGGAGGGGCAGCCCCAGCATTTT NA TRBV2 few TRBJ1-5
CSVGREWNGELFF TGCAGCGTTGGGCGGGAGTGGAACGGGGAGCTGTTTTTT TRBD2 TRBV29-1 NA TRBJ2-2
CASSFWGPDEKLFF TGTGCCAGTAGTTTTTGGGGTCCGGATGAAAAACTGTTTTTT NA TRBV19 NA TRBJ1-4
CSVERPGNTEAFF TGCAGCGTCGAAAGACCGGGGAACACTGAAGCTTTCTTT NA TRBV29-1 once TRBJ1-1
CASSWGLGNEQFF TGTGCCAGTAGTTGGGGTTTAGGGAATGAGCAGTTCTTC NA TRBV19 few TRBJ2-1
CAFAGQGVSPLHF TGTGCCTTCGCGGGACAGGGTGTTTCACCCCTCCACTTT TRBD1 TRBV2 few TRBJ1-6
CASSESRPRGTNEKLFF TGCGCCAGCAGTGAGTCGAGGCCTCGTGGGACTAATGAAAAACTGTTTTTT NA TRBV10-1 NA TRBJ1-4
CASSHSGGRYYGYTF TGTGCCAGCAGCCACTCTGGGGGGCGGTACTATGGCTACACCTTC NA TRBV14 NA TRBJ1-2
CASSSGNVEAFF TGTGCCAGCAGTTCGGGGAACGTAGAAGCTTTCTTT NA TRBV6-6 few TRBJ1-1
CASRPTWGVRRPMVTDTQYF TGTGCCAGTAGGCCGACTTGGGGCGTGCGGAGACCGATGGTCACAGATACGCAGTATTTT NA TRBV19 once TRBJ2-3
CAWSAPYSAGMAQHF TGTGCCTGGAGTGCTCCTTACTCAGCGGGGATGGCCCAGCATTTT NA TRBV30 NA TRBJ1-5
CASSWAADNDLNGYTF TGTGCCAGCAGTTGGGCAGCAGATAATGATTTAAATGGCTACACCTTC NA TRBV25-1 once TRBJ1-2
CASSLGASGSGHIQYF TGTGCCAGCAGCCTCGGGGCTAGCGGGAGTGGACACATTCAGTACTTC TRBD2 TRBV7-2 NA TRBJ2-4
CASGELAGGYEQYF TGCGCCAGCGGTGAACTAGCGGGAGGATACGAGCAGTACTTC TRBD2 TRBV5-1 NA TRBJ2-7
CASSSPRLAGGADTQYF TGTGCCAGCAGCTCCCCACGACTAGCGGGAGGAGCAGATACGCAGTATTTT TRBD2 TRBV11-3 NA TRBJ2-3
CAVQAAGLAGVSTDTQYF TGTGCCGTGCAAGCCGCGGGACTAGCGGGGGTTAGCACAGATACGCAGTATTTT TRBD2 TRBV19 NA TRBJ2-3
CASSLAISSGIGNEQFF TGCGCCAGCAGCTTGGCCATATCTAGCGGGATTGGTAATGAGCAGTTCTTC TRBD2 TRBV5-1 medium-sized TRBJ2-1
CASSPAPLEETQYF TGTGCCAGCTCACCAGCACCCTTAGAAGAGACCCAGTACTTC NA TRBV18 NA TRBJ2-5
CASSLGLSGGTDTQYF TGCGCCAGCAGCTTGGGTCTTTCGGGGGGCACAGATACGCAGTATTTT NA TRBV5-1 NA TRBJ2-3
CASSLFFPGQSSGNTIYF TGTGCCAGCAGTTTATTTTTTCCGGGACAGAGCTCTGGAAACACCATATATTTT TRBD1 TRBV27 NA TRBJ1-3
CASSLRGVNSPLHF TGTGCCAGCAGCTTGCGAGGGGTTAATTCACCCCTCCACTTT NA TRBV5-4 NA TRBJ1-6